Detailed here is one T cell receptor (beta chain). What antigen it recognizes has not been identified. Per-base qualities were not stored, and no clone one base away is much larger. Receptor libraries were prepared by the immunoSEQ multiplex PCR assay. TCRdb took this table from immuneACCESS and kept in-frame rearrangements with V and J called. Such tables lack part of the clones; where checked against another copy, unresolved V genes explain under half of the gap, and the rest is unexplained. This sample comprises some 40,000 clones, 92% of them detected only once. Approximately 27% of the sample comes from the top ten. The sample originates from a study of T cell changes during pregnancy in multiple sclerosis (dated by TCRdb to about 2019). The study in broad terms: Changes in the T cell repertoire over the course of pregnancy were examined in this study in women with multiple sclerosis.

The sequence was collected from a female donor with multiple sclerosis, enrolled in a pregnancy study. The sequenced sample was CD8+ T cells from peripheral blood mononuclear cells, obtained before pregnancy.

DNA sequence: TGTGCCAGCAGACCCAGGGAAAGTCGGGATACGCAGTATTTT. The resulting protein is CASRPRESRDTQYF. The sequence is built from TRBV27 and TRBJ2-3; perhaps TRBD1 is the D gene, with 5 bases matching. CDR1 and CDR2 are drawn from the germline V gene (reference sequence): MNHEY, SMNVEV. The junction carries 16 bases between V and J, which are trimmed by 6 bases and 6 bases respectively. The CDR3 has 14 amino acids, counting the end cysteine and phenylalanine. The DNA shown is the 42-base CDR3, in frame from base 1.